The 30 T cell receptor beta chains presented below share a single source sample, sequenced in a study of T-cell reconstitution after alpha-beta-depleted transplantation in children. Unique molecular identifiers were incorporated during preparation of the TCRbeta library. TCRdb passed the PCR reads through MiXCR, listing each CDR3 protein once. The sample includes approximately 110,000 distinct CDR3 sequences, 20% to 25% of them seen just once. The sample in question was PBMCs, mostly from graft donor cells, obtained 180 days after TCRalphabeta/CD19-depleted stem cell transplant. The receptor set was obtained from a male patient between 2 and 9 years old who had a stem cell transplant for chronic granulomatous disease, so the T cells may come from the graft donor.

The chain uses TRBV29-1 and TRBJ2-6, with 8 nucleotides matching TRBD1. The CDR3 length is 14 residues. Germline V lookup: CDR1 SQVTM, CDR2 ANQGSEA. Trimming took 6 bases from V and 0 from J; bases not matched to a gene: 1. CDR3 loop: CSVTGGSGANVLTF. CDR3 bases: TGCAGCGTAACAGGGGGCTCTGGGGCCAACGTCCTGACTTTC.

On this clonotype itself: The junction differs from germline at one of its ends, possibly a read error. The genes are TRBV12-3 or TRBV12-4 and TRBJ2-1; a weak D match, TRBD2 (6 bases). This CDR3 is 11 amino acids long. The CDR3 sequence: CTSSLAAEQFF. DNA for the CDR3: TGTACCAGCAGTTTAGCGGCTGAGCAGTTCTTC.

The chain has TRBV20-1 and TRBJ2-4, with 15 bases fitting TRBD2. CDR1 and CDR2 (germline): DFQATT, SNEGSKA (reference sequence). The CDR3 is made up of 18 amino acids. V lost 4 bases to trimming and J lost 0 bases; unmatched junction nucleotides: 7. CDR3 sequence: CSATLGTSGGLAKNIQYF. The CDR3 bases are TGCAGTGCTACCCTCGGGACTAGCGGGGGGTTAGCCAAAAACATTCAGTACTTC.

By proportion, this clonotype is medium-sized. The chain joins TRBV12-3 or TRBV12-4 to TRBJ1-4; D is unresolved. This CDR3 has 14 residues. V was pared by 2 bases and J by 7 bases, with 11 bases between. Here the CDR3 DNA reads TGTGCCAGCAGTTTACATCGTGTCGGTGAAAAACTGTTTTTT. As protein: CASSLHRVGEKLFF.

V and J are TRBV5-1 and TRBJ2-1; D possibly uses TRBD1 or TRBD2 (5 bases each). The CDR3 is 13 residues long. V dropped 6 bases and J dropped 10 bases, with 17 bases sitting between them. Germline lookup yields CDR1 SGHRS and CDR2 YFSETQ. The CDR3 DNA reads as TGCGCCAGCATGAGGGGAGCCGGGACGGAGCAGTTCTTC. It encodes CASMRGAGTEQFF.

Many counts were recorded for this clonotype. The chain carries TRBV29-1 and TRBJ1-2; 9 nucleotides agree with TRBD1. With V trimmed by 5 bases and J by 6 bases, 10 bases remained unmatched. Germline CDR1 reads SQVTM; CDR2 reads ANQGSEA. The CDR3 is 14 residues long. For the CDR3, the DNA is TGCAGCGTTAGCCGCCGGGACAGGGCTCATGGCTACACCTTC. It encodes CSVSRRDRAHGYTF.

The chain combines TRBV20-1 with TRBJ2-7; D might be TRBD1 or TRBD2, each matching 5 bases. Germline V CDR1 and CDR2: DFQATT, SNEGSKA (reference sequence). V was pared by 2 bases and J by 5 bases, with 13 bases between. This CDR3 has 13 amino acids. The CDR3 protein is CSARYGGKDEQYF. The CDR3 DNA reads TGCAGTGCTAGATATGGGGGAAAGGACGAGCAGTACTTC.

The V gene is TRBV5-6, the J gene TRBJ1-4, with 7 positions matching TRBD1. Germline values: CDR1 SGHDT, CDR2 YYEEEE. V shed 7 bases, J shed 8 bases, and the junction held 8 bases outside the gene matches. This CDR3 is 13 amino acids long. The CDR3, as DNA: TGTGCCAGCCAAGACAGGGTCATCGAAAAACTGTTTTTT. Translating it yields CASQDRVIEKLFF.

This clonotype appeared many times. The rearrangement joins TRBV29-1 to TRBJ2-7; possibly TRBD2 for D (6 bases). The CDR3 contains 11 residues. Looked up from germline, CDR1 is SQVTM and CDR2 is ANQGSEA. The CDR3 loop reads CRRAGPYEQYF. DNA for the CDR3: TGCAGAAGGGCGGGGCCCTACGAGCAGTACTTC.

The CDR3, as DNA: TGCAGTGCTAGAGATCAGGGGACAGGGTCGCCGCGCGAGCAGTACTTC. Translating it yields CSARDQGTGSPREQYF. This chain uses TRBV20-1 with TRBJ2-7, with 9 bases fitting TRBD1. Per the germline V gene, CDR1 is DFQATT and CDR2 is SNEGSKA (reference sequence). V shed 0 bases, J shed 6 bases, and the junction held 12 bases outside the gene matches. The CDR3 consists of 16 residues.

This clonotype occurred a few times. The chain employs TRBV25-1 and TRBJ2-5; D is possibly TRBD1 or TRBD2 (5 bases each). The V gene's germline CDR1 is MGHDK and CDR2 SYGVNS. V shed 6 bases and J shed 4 bases, with 18 bases lying between them. The CDR3 consists of 15 residues. Here the CDR3 reads CASSGDRGSTETQYF. DNA for the CDR3: TGTGCCAGCAGCGGGGACCGGGGATCAACAGAGACCCAGTACTTC.

The chain links TRBV15 to TRBJ2-1; weak D call: TRBD2 (6 bases). Germline V gene lookup returns CDR1 LNHNV and CDR2 YYDKDF (reference sequence). The CDR3 has 14 amino acids. Trimming took 1 base from V and 8 from J, leaving 12 bases between them. CDR3 region: CATSRGVADHEQFF. In DNA, the CDR3 is TGTGCCACCAGCAGAGGGGTAGCGGACCATGAGCAGTTCTTC.

The CDR3 DNA reads TGTGCCATCAGTGAGTCGCTAGCGGGAGAGGACAATGAGCAGTTCTTC. It yields the protein CAISESLAGEDNEQFF. The chain links TRBV10-3 to TRBJ2-1, with 10 positions matching TRBD2. The J segment lost 5 bases and the V segment lost 0 bases, leaving 4 bases of the junction unmatched. In germline, CDR1 is ENHRY, CDR2 SYGVKD. The CDR3 has 16 amino acids.

This rearrangement joins TRBV6-5 to TRBJ2-1; 8 bases match TRBD2. The CDR3 length is 15 residues. CDR1 is MNHEY and CDR2 is SVGAGI in the germline V gene. J was trimmed by 8 bases and V by 2 bases; bases with no gene match: 8. CDR3 protein: CASSYGWSGSYEQFF. The CDR3 DNA reads TGTGCCAGCAGTTACGGATGGAGCGGGAGCTATGAGCAGTTCTTC.

The rearrangement links TRBV9 to TRBJ2-7; TRBD2 might be the D (5 bases). The germline V gene encodes CDR1 SGDLS and CDR2 YYNGEE. The CDR3 has 14 residues. The ends were cut back, 4 bases at V and 3 bases at J, with 14 bases in the middle. CDR3 residues: CASSPSGEGYEQYF. In DNA, the CDR3 is TGTGCCAGCAGCCCGAGCGGAGAAGGCTACGAGCAGTACTTC.

The genes are TRBV29-1 and TRBJ2-7, with 7 bases fitting TRBD2. CDR1 SQVTM and CDR2 ANQGSEA come from the germline V gene. V dropped 6 bases and J dropped 4; count of bases not matched to a gene: 6. CDR3 size: 12 residues. The CDR3: CSVFLAEYEQYF. The CDR3 coding sequence is TGCAGCGTCTTCCTAGCGGAGTACGAGCAGTACTTC.

This clonotype was counted ten times or more. This sequence joins TRBV20-1 and TRBJ1-5; D remains unclear. V lost 6 bases to trimming and J lost 1 base, with 22 bases between them. The CDR3 is 17 amino acids. The germline V gene has CDR1 DFQATT and CDR2 SNEGSKA (reference sequence). CDR3 DNA: TGCAGTGCCCCAAACCGCAGACCTGTGGGGAGCAATCAGCCCCAGCATTTT. The encoded protein is CSAPNRRPVGSNQPQHF.

This rearrangement joins TRBV20-1 to TRBJ2-3; 10 bases line up with TRBD2. V dropped 5 bases and J dropped 7; count of bases not matched to a gene: 15. The CDR3 sequence is 16 residues long. Germline CDR1 and CDR2: DFQATT and SNEGSKA (reference sequence). CDR3 DNA sequence: TGCAGTGCTCAGGTCCCAGCGGGAGGGCGGGCGAATACGCAGTATTTT. Translation: CSAQVPAGGRANTQYF.

There are many counts of this clonotype. Here the CDR3 DNA reads TGCAGTGCTAGAGGAAGCACTGAAGCTTTCTTT. Protein sequence: CSARGSTEAFF. V and J are TRBV20-1 and TRBJ1-1; D ambiguous. Germline CDR1 DFQATT, CDR2 SNEGSKA (reference sequence). Trimming removed 1 base at V and 4 bases at J, with 4 bases between. The CDR3 loop spans 11 amino acids.

The chain employs TRBV15 and TRBJ2-7; D may be TRBD1 (6 bases). The germline gives CDR1 LNHNV, CDR2 YYDKDF (reference sequence). The CDR3 is 17 amino acids. With 4 bases removed from V and 1 base from J, the gap between germline ends came to 20 bases. The DNA of the CDR3 is TGTGCCACCAGCAACCAGGGGAATCGTAGGGGGTCCTACGAGCAGTACTTC. Protein product: CATSNQGNRRGSYEQYF.

In its sample, this clonotype was seen many times. This chain joins TRBV24-1 and TRBJ2-1; D is possibly TRBD2 (6 bases). V lost 3 bases and J 9 bases, leaving 17 bases between the germline ends. The CDR3 totals 15 residues. In germline, CDR1 is KGHDR, CDR2 SFDVKD. The CDR3 DNA reads TGTGCCACCAGTGATGATAGACTAGACCTCAGTGAGCAGTTCTTC. This gives the protein CATSDDRLDLSEQFF.

The V gene is TRBV27, the J gene TRBJ2-1; D is perhaps TRBD2 (5 bases). Germline CDR1 and CDR2: MNHEY and SMNVEV (reference sequence). Deletions cut 6 bases from V and 8 bases from J, with 17 bases between. This CDR3 has 14 amino acids. CDR3 sequence reads: CASRRNSVSYEQFF. CDR3 bases: TGTGCCAGCAGACGGAATAGCGTATCCTATGAGCAGTTCTTC.

This clonotype has just a few counts. The chain has TRBV20-1 and TRBJ2-3; possibly TRBD2 for D (7 bases). CDR1 and CDR2 from the germline V gene are DFQATT and SNEGSKA (reference sequence). This CDR3 region has 13 residues. V shed 3 bases and J shed 2 bases, with 9 bases lying between them. This CDR3 reads CSASGGATDTQYF. The DNA for the CDR3 is TGCAGTGCTAGTGGGGGGGCCACAGATACGCAGTATTTT.

This chain connects TRBV5-1 to TRBJ2-1, with D possibly being TRBD1 or TRBD2 (5 bases each). Germline values: CDR1 SGHRS, CDR2 YFSETQ. CDR3 size: 11 residues. The V end lost 0 bases, the J end lost 16 bases, and 11 bases lay between the germline ends. CDR3 residues: CASSLEGRSFF. CDR3 nucleotide sequence: TGCGCCAGCAGCTTGGAGGGACGCAGTTTCTTC.

This clonotype was found many times. V and J are TRBV9 and TRBJ2-2; D is unresolved. CDR1 and CDR2 from the germline V gene are SGDLS and YYNGEE. This CDR3 has 13 amino acids. The ends were cut back, 0 bases at V and 7 bases at J, with 7 bases in the middle. CDR3 bases: TGTGCCAGCAGCGTAGGGGGAAACGGGGAGCTGTTTTTT. It is translated as CASSVGGNGELFF.

This clonotype was counted ten times or more. The gene calls are TRBV20-1 and TRBJ2-5; the D is unclear. The CDR3 has 14 residues. V dropped 3 bases and J dropped 3 bases, with 14 bases sitting between them. The germline V gene has CDR1 DFQATT and CDR2 SNEGSKA (reference sequence). In DNA form, the CDR3 reads TGCAGTGCTAGTAGCTACTCTGGGAAAGAGACCCAGTACTTC. Encoded protein: CSASSYSGKETQYF.

The genes are TRBV5-1 and TRBJ2-7; TRBD1 agrees at 7 bases. The CDR3 runs 18 residues. J lost 6 bases, V lost 4 bases, and 22 bases had no gene match. CDR1 and CDR2 (germline): SGHRS, YFSETQ. In DNA form, the CDR3 reads TGCGCCAGCAGCAACCGGGACAGAAACCCCCCTCTTGATGCCGAGCAGTACTTC. Protein sequence: CASSNRDRNPPLDAEQYF.

In this sample, this clonotype turned up a few times. The chain employs TRBV7-2 and TRBJ1-2, with 9 bases that match TRBD1. This CDR3 is 14 amino acids long. In germline, CDR1 is SGHTA, CDR2 FQGNSA. J gave up 6 bases and V 4 bases, and 6 bases lay outside the gene matches. DNA of the CDR3: TGTGCCAGCAGCTCCCGGGACAGGGCAGATGGCTACACCTTC. Translated: CASSSRDRADGYTF.

The V and J genes are TRBV12-3 or TRBV12-4 and TRBJ2-1; D is undetermined. This CDR3 spans 17 amino acids. With 1 base removed from V and 2 bases from J, the gap between germline ends came to 15 bases. The CDR3 sequence: CASSLVATFYPYNEQFF. CDR3 DNA: TGTGCCAGCAGTTTAGTCGCAACTTTCTACCCCTACAATGAGCAGTTCTTC.

This clonotype was counted many times. V is TRBV7-2 and J is TRBJ1-4; D unclear. The CDR3 is 18 residues long. V gave up 3 bases and J gave up 4 bases, with 21 bases separating them. The germline CDR1 and CDR2 sequences are SGHTA and FQGNSA. The DNA for the CDR3 is TGTGCCAGCAGCTTTGCCCACCAGTCTCCGCGGGGTAATGAAAAACTGTTTTTT. Translated: CASSFAHQSPRGNEKLFF.